The 21 T cell receptor beta chains below were found in one sample sequenced in a study of shared clonotypes between healthy human individuals (dated by TCRdb to 2018 to 2020). Libraries came from the immunoSEQ multiplex PCR assay. What TCRdb holds here is the immuneACCESS table cut down to in-frame rearrangements. Part of the clones is not present; checked against another copy, under half of the missing clones reflect an unresolved V gene, and the others are unexplained. The sample table contains approximately 1.4 million clones; only one count was recorded for about 98% of them. Less than 0.55% of the sample belongs to the ten largest clones. Source material: naive CD4+ T cells sorted from blood. Explained via the paper, the cell subset or site label denotes: CD45RA+ positively selected. These TCRs come from a man aged 25 to 40 in good health.

The sample holds one count of this clone. The chain couples TRBV28 to TRBJ1-5, with 8 bases identical to TRBD1. V gave up 3 bases and J gave up 2 bases; unmatched junction bases: 6. This CDR3 comprises 16 residues. Germline V gene data show CDR1 as MDHEN and CDR2 as SYDVKM. CDR3 sequence reads: CASSFRGRFGNQPQHF. For the CDR3, the DNA is TGTGCCAGCAGTTTCAGGGGGCGGTTCGGCAATCAGCCCCAGCATTTT.

This sequence joins TRBV4-2 and TRBJ1-2; TRBD1 matches at 8 bases. The CDR3 is 19 amino acids. Germline assignment: CDR1 LGHNA and CDR2 YNFKEQ. Trimming removed 4 bases from V and 2 bases from J; junction bases left unmatched: 18. The CDR3 protein is CASSLLTGEEARGNYGYTF. CDR3 sequence (DNA): TGTGCCAGCAGCCTTTTGACAGGGGAAGAAGCACGGGGCAACTATGGCTACACCTTC.

J is TRBJ1-5 and V is TRBV27; no firm D call. The CDR3 totals 16 residues. CDR1 and CDR2 from the germline V gene are MNHEY and SMNVEV (reference sequence). V was pared by 2 bases and J by 0 bases, with 11 bases between. CDR3 sequence (DNA): TGTGCCAGCAGTTTACGTCTAGGGAATAGCAATCAGCCCCAGCATTTT. It is translated as CASSLRLGNSNQPQHF.

V and J are TRBV11-2 and TRBJ2-7; D possibly corresponds to TRBD1 (6 bases). V was shortened by 5 bases and J by 2 bases, with 19 bases between the two germline ends. The CDR3 loop spans 16 amino acids. Per the germline V gene, CDR1 is SGHAT and CDR2 is FQNNGV. The CDR3 sequence is CASSQRLGTFPYEQYF. Here the CDR3 DNA reads TGTGCCAGCAGCCAACGGCTGGGGACATTCCCCTACGAGCAGTACTTC.

V usage is TRBV29-1 and J usage is TRBJ1-2; TRBD1 is a possible D gene (5 bases). The CDR3 length is 11 residues. Looked up from germline, CDR1 is SQVTM and CDR2 is ANQGSEA. The V and J ends lost 2 bases and 8 bases respectively, with 9 bases between them. The CDR3: CSVERGTGYTF. The DNA for the CDR3 is TGCAGCGTTGAAAGGGGAACGGGCTACACCTTC.

V gene TRBV10-3 combines with J gene TRBJ2-7; 7 bases line up with TRBD1. CDR3 size: 15 residues. Losses at the gene ends were 2 bases for V and 1 base for J; bases not matched to a gene: 5. The germline CDR1 and CDR2 sequences are ENHRY and SYGVKD. For the CDR3, the DNA is TGTGCCATCAGTGAGGGGACAGCTCCATCCTACGAGCAGTACTTC. Translating it yields CAISEGTAPSYEQYF.

The V and J genes are TRBV18 and TRBJ1-1, with D possibly being TRBD1 (6 bases). Trimming pared 8 bases from V and 2 bases from J, leaving 15 bases between. In germline, CDR1 is KGHSH, CDR2 LQKENI. The CDR3 has 14 amino acids. The CDR3 region has the DNA TGTGCCAGCCAGGGACAACGTCGCAACACTGAAGCTTTCTTT. This translates into CASQGQRRNTEAFF.

This chain connects TRBV9 to TRBJ1-3; 8 positions agree with TRBD1. Germline V lookup: CDR1 SGDLS, CDR2 YYNGEE. CDR3 length: 17 amino acids. V was pared by 7 bases and J by 3 bases, with 15 bases of the junction left unmatched. In DNA, the CDR3 is TGTGCCAGCGCCGGGACAGGAGGATTGGTGAATGGAAACACCATATATTTT. Its translation is CASAGTGGLVNGNTIYF. Combining the CDR3 with reference TRBV9 and TRBJ1-3 gives the whole variable domain DSGVTQTPKHLITATGQRVTLRCSPRSGDLSVYWYQQSLDQGLQFLIQYYNGEERAKGNILERFSAQQFPDLHSELNLSSLELGDSALYFCASAGTGGLVNGNTIYFGEGSWLTVV.

This clone appeared a single time. The V gene is TRBV5-8, the J gene TRBJ2-5; D perhaps matches TRBD1 (6 bases). The CDR3 extends over 14 amino acids. The germline gives CDR1 SGHTS, CDR2 YDEGEE. V lost 4 bases, J lost 1 base, and 11 bases lay in between. The CDR3 DNA follows: TGTGCCAGCAGCATTGGACAGACCCAAGAGACCCAGTACTTC. This sequence encodes CASSIGQTQETQYF. The whole variable domain, filled in from reference TRBV5-8 and TRBJ2-5, reads EAGVTQSPTHLIKTRGQQATLRCSPISGHTSVYWYQQALGLGLQFLLWYDEGEERNRGNFPPRFSGRQFPNYSSELNVNALELEDSALYLCASSIGQTQETQYFGPGTRLLVL.

The chain uses TRBV5-1 and TRBJ2-2; 7 bases map to TRBD1. The CDR3 is 15 residues long. V shed 2 bases and J 5 bases; nucleotides not matched to a gene: 6. Germline-derived CDR1 and CDR2 are SGHRS and YFSETQ. CDR3 DNA: TGCGCCAGCAGCTTTGGTAGGGGGCTTACCGGGGAGCTGTTTTTT. Its protein is CASSFGRGLTGELFF.

V is TRBV12-5 and J is TRBJ2-6; tentatively, D is TRBD2 (5 bases). This CDR3 spans 17 amino acids. The germline V gene has CDR1 LGHNT and CDR2 FRNRAP. The V end lost 4 bases, the J end lost 1 base, and 14 bases lay between the germline ends. The CDR3: CASGSGVAQSGANVLTF. The DNA for the CDR3 is TGTGCTAGTGGTTCCGGGGTAGCCCAATCTGGGGCCAACGTCCTGACTTTC.

The chain couples TRBV5-1 to TRBJ1-5, with D tentatively TRBD1 (5 bases). CDR3 length equals 15 residues. The V gene lost 4 bases and the J gene lost 0 bases, with 11 bases spanning the gap. The germline V gene has CDR1 SGHRS and CDR2 YFSETQ. CDR3 DNA: TGCGCCAGCAGCGCCGGGACGAATAGCAATCAGCCCCAGCATTTT. Protein sequence: CASSAGTNSNQPQHF.

Of note for this clone: The sample has other DNA sequences that encode this CDR3 too. The CDR3 nucleotides are TGCAGCGTTGGTGCGGGATCGGAGACCCAGTACTTC. Translating it yields CSVGAGSETQYF. V is TRBV29-1 and J is TRBJ2-5; tentative D call: TRBD2 (6 bases). Deletions cut 4 bases from V and 5 bases from J, with 11 bases between. Per the germline V gene, CDR1 is SQVTM and CDR2 is ANQGSEA. The length of the CDR3 is 12 residues.

The genes are TRBV7-9 and TRBJ2-1, with D uncertain. Germline-derived CDR1 and CDR2 are SEHNR and FQNEAQ (reference sequence). The V end was cut by 1 base, the J end by 4 bases, with 14 bases between. This CDR3 comprises 16 residues. CDR3: CASSLVARLGYNEQFF. CDR3 coding DNA: TGTGCCAGCAGCTTAGTAGCCCGTCTAGGGTACAATGAGCAGTTCTTC.

The chain carries TRBV14 and TRBJ2-1, with D perhaps TRBD1 (5 bases). The CDR3 is made up of 13 amino acids. Germline lookup yields CDR1 SGHDN and CDR2 FVKESK. The V end lost 5 bases, the J end lost 10 bases, and 15 bases lay between the germline ends. The CDR3 here is CASSSLDNAEQFF. Here the CDR3 DNA reads TGTGCCAGCAGCTCCCTGGACAACGCCGAGCAGTTCTTC.

V and J are TRBV6-5 and TRBJ1-2; D unresolved. The CDR3 is made up of 14 amino acids. The ends were cut back, 4 bases at V and 3 bases at J, with 12 bases in the middle. CDR1 and CDR2 from the germline V gene are MNHEY and SVGAGI. The CDR3 is CASSWAKNDYGYTF. DNA of the CDR3: TGTGCCAGCAGTTGGGCAAAGAACGACTATGGCTACACCTTC.

For this clone: At one end, the junction sequence differs from germline, possibly due to a read error. Other DNA variants within this sample encode the same CDR3. This sequence joins TRBV7-7 and TRBJ2-1; possibly TRBD1 or TRBD2 for D (5 bases each). This CDR3 contains 13 residues. Germline V lookup: CDR1 SSHAT, CDR2 FNYEAQ (reference sequence). CDR3 sequence (DNA): TGTGCTAGCAGCTTAGATCGGGGCGATGAGCAGTTCTTC. As protein: CASSLDRGDEQFF.

J is TRBJ1-2 and V is TRBV7-9, with D possibly matching TRBD1 (6 bases). Germline CDR1 is SEHNR and CDR2 is FQNEAQ (reference sequence). Trimming shortened V by 1 base and J by 4 bases, and 19 bases separated the two germline ends. This CDR3 region has 17 residues. CDR3 in DNA: TGTGCCAGCAGCTTAGTAGCTCGGGGGGCGGAAGGCTATGGCTACACCTTC. Its translation is CASSLVARGAEGYGYTF.

This sequence joins TRBV6-6 and TRBJ2-2; TRBD2 matches at 11 bases. Germline values: CDR1 MNHNY, CDR2 SVGAGI (reference sequence). The J segment lost 6 bases and the V segment lost 0 bases, leaving 0 bases of the junction unmatched. The CDR3 contains 15 residues. CDR3 loop: CASSYSSGRAGELFF. The CDR3 region has the DNA TGTGCCAGCAGTTACTCTAGCGGGAGGGCCGGGGAGCTGTTTTTT.

The chain combines TRBV2 with TRBJ2-3; 15 nucleotides match TRBD2. The CDR3 has 15 amino acids. From germline, CDR1 is SNHLY and CDR2 FYNNEI. The V gene end was trimmed by 6 bases and the J gene end by 4 bases; junction bases not matched to a gene: 2. CDR3 nucleotides: TGTGCCAGCAGAGGACTAGCGGGAGGGCCAGATACGCAGTATTTT. It yields the protein CASRGLAGGPDTQYF.

This chain joins TRBV18 and TRBJ1-1; tentative D call: TRBD1 (6 bases). V lost 3 bases, J lost 5 bases, and 25 bases lay in between. Germline loops: CDR1 KGHSH, CDR2 LQKENI. The CDR3 spans 18 residues. The CDR3 bases are TGTGCCAGCTCACCGGTTGTCTTGTTGGGACACTTCCGGACTGAAGCTTTCTTT. Residues: CASSPVVLLGHFRTEAFF.